A single sample gave rise to the 5 T cell receptor beta chains below, sequenced in a study of blood T cell repertoires in COVID-19. Sequencing used immunoSEQ multiplex PCR; TCRdb keeps in-frame clones, though not all of them. The repertoire holds some 160,000 clones, roughly 80% seen once, with more than 3% in the top ten. Source material: PBMCs or T cells enriched from blood (not recorded which). These TCRs come from a woman aged 55-70 years who had recovered from COVID-19.

This sequence joins TRBV6-5 and TRBJ1-1; 9 bases align to TRBD1. With 5 bases clipped from V and 0 bases from J, the junction kept 4 bases outside the gene matches. The CDR3 extends over 15 amino acids. In germline, CDR1 is MNHEY, CDR2 SVGAGI. The CDR3 DNA reads as TGTGCCAGCAGTAGGACAGGGGCCATGAACACTGAAGCTTTCTTT. It specifies CASSRTGAMNTEAFF.

V and J are TRBV7-2 and TRBJ2-3; 10 bases agree with TRBD1. J gave up 3 bases and V 4 bases, and 10 bases lay outside the gene matches. Germline-derived CDR1 and CDR2 are SGHTA and FQGNSA. The length of the CDR3 is 17 residues. CDR3 protein: CASSSGTGVYATDTQYF. CDR3 nucleotide sequence: TGTGCCAGCAGCTCCGGGACAGGGGTATATGCAACAGATACGCAGTATTTT.

This clone has just a few counts. This sequence joins TRBV7-2 and TRBJ2-3; D is possibly TRBD2 (6 bases). The germline V gene encodes CDR1 SGHTA and CDR2 FQGNSA. Trimming pared 5 bases from V and 8 bases from J, leaving 8 bases between. The CDR3 consists of 11 residues. For the CDR3, the DNA is TGTGCCAGCAGCCAGGGAGGTACGCAGTATTTT. This encodes CASSQGGTQYF.

The chain uses TRBV19 and TRBJ2-5, with D perhaps matching TRBD1 (6 bases). The CDR3 sequence is 18 residues long. Trimming pared 0 bases from V and 0 bases from J, leaving 17 bases between. Per the germline V gene, CDR1 is LNHDA and CDR2 is SQIVND (reference sequence). The CDR3 coding sequence is TGTGCCAGTAGTATAGATCGGGCAGGGGCTAGGGACCAAGAGACCCAGTACTTC. As protein: CASSIDRAGARDQETQYF.

This chain connects TRBV5-5 to TRBJ2-1; TRBD2 matches 11 bases. With 3 bases clipped from V and 6 bases from J, the junction kept 8 bases outside the gene matches. Germline CDR1 SGHKS, CDR2 YYEKEE (reference sequence). The CDR3 totals 16 residues. This CDR3 is CASSSISGGASNEQFF. The CDR3 DNA reads TGTGCCAGCAGCTCGATTAGCGGGGGGGCCTCCAATGAGCAGTTCTTC.